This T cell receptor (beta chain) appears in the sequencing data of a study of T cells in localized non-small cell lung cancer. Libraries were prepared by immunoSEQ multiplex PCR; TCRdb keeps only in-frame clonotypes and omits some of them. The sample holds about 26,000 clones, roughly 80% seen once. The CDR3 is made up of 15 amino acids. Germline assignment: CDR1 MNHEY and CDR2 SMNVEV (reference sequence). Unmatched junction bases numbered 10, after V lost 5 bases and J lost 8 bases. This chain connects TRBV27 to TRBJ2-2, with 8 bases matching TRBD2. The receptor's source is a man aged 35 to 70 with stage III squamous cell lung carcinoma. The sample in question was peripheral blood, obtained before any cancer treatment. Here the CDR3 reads CASSTRTSGAGELFF. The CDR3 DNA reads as TGTGCCAGCAGTACCCGCACTAGCGGAGCAGGGGAGCTGTTTTTT.